Each of the 16 T cell receptor beta chains below was sequenced from the same sample in a study of blood T cell repertoires in COVID-19. Here immunoSEQ multiplex PCR was the method, and the copy in TCRdb shows in-frame clones only, minus some. The sample carries 30,000 to 50,000 clones, about 90% recorded once. Sample: peripheral blood. The receptor set was obtained from a woman in her twenties or thirties in a cohort sampled during active COVID-19.

The chain joins TRBV6-5 to TRBJ2-1; 7 bases fit TRBD2. Germline V gene lookup returns CDR1 MNHEY and CDR2 SVGAGI. This CDR3 spans 16 amino acids. Trimming took 0 bases from V and 7 from J; bases not matched to a gene: 9. The CDR3 nucleotides are TGTGCCAGCAGTTACTCGCTGGCGGGAGATTGGAATGAGCAGTTCTTC. This sequence encodes CASSYSLAGDWNEQFF.

The chain couples TRBV6-6 to TRBJ2-7; 7 nucleotides match TRBD1. Germline-derived CDR1 and CDR2 are MNHNY and SVGAGI (reference sequence). The CDR3 loop spans 14 amino acids. The J segment lost 0 bases and the V segment lost 5 bases, leaving 4 bases of the junction unmatched. The CDR3 DNA is TGTGCCAGCAGTCAGACAGGGCACTCCTACGAGCAGTACTTC. Translating gives CASSQTGHSYEQYF.

The rearrangement uses TRBV9 and TRBJ2-3, with D maybe TRBD2 (5 bases). CDR1 is SGDLS, CDR2 YYNGEE, per germline. The CDR3 length is 16 residues. V was clipped by 0 bases and J by 4 bases, with 15 bases between them. CDR3 sequence (DNA): TGTGCCAGCAGCGTAGCGCCTAGCCCCCCGGCAGATACGCAGTATTTT. It translates to CASSVAPSPPADTQYF.

J is TRBJ2-6 and V is TRBV5-1, with D perhaps matching TRBD1 (6 bases). Germline CDR1 is SGHRS and CDR2 is YFSETQ. Deletions cut 3 bases from V and 4 bases from J, with 17 bases between. This CDR3 spans 17 amino acids. The CDR3 sequence: CASSSPTGLAGANVLTF. The CDR3 region has the DNA TGCGCCAGCAGCTCCCCAACAGGGCTGGCCGGGGCCAACGTCCTGACTTTC. Supplemented by reference TRBV5-1 and TRBJ2-6, the full variable domain reads KAGVTQTPRYLIKTRGQQVTLSCSPISGHRSVSWYQQTPGQGLQFLFEYFSETQRNKGNFPGRFSGRQFSNSRSEMNVSTLELGDSALYLCASSSPTGLAGANVLTFGAGSRLTVL.

CDR3 nucleotides: TGTGCCAGCGGAAAGGACCGACAGGACAATCAGCCCCAGCATTTT. Encoded protein: CASGKDRQDNQPQHF. The chain has TRBV2 and TRBJ1-5, with a possible D match to TRBD1 (6 bases). The CDR3 length is 15 residues. Germline V gene sequence: CDR1 SNHLY, CDR2 FYNNEI. Between the trimmed V and J ends, which lost 8 bases and 3 bases, there was a span of 17 bases.

V is TRBV9 and J is TRBJ2-3; 8 positions match TRBD2. V was clipped by 3 bases and J by 0 bases; unmatched bases: 6. Germline-derived CDR1 and CDR2 are SGDLS and YYNGEE. This CDR3 is 16 amino acids long. The CDR3 here is CASSALAGTSTDTQYF. CDR3 nucleotides: TGTGCCAGCAGCGCCTTAGCGGGAACTAGCACAGATACGCAGTATTTT.

The chain carries TRBV30 and TRBJ1-1; D not resolved. Between the trimmed V and J ends, which lost 3 bases and 0 bases, there was a span of 8 bases. This CDR3 contains 13 residues. Germline-derived CDR1 and CDR2 are GTSNPN and SVGIG (reference sequence). The CDR3 protein is CAWREPLNTEAFF. The CDR3 DNA reads TGTGCCTGGAGGGAGCCACTGAACACTGAAGCTTTCTTT.

The chain has TRBV27 and TRBJ2-1, with D possibly TRBD2 on 6 matching bases. The CDR3 extends over 16 amino acids. Between the trimmed V and J ends, which lost 6 bases and 4 bases, there was a span of 19 bases. CDR1 and CDR2 (germline): MNHEY, SMNVEV (reference sequence). The CDR3 sequence is CASREGRTTIYNEQFF. In nucleotides, the CDR3 is TGTGCCAGCAGGGAAGGCCGGACTACCATATACAATGAGCAGTTCTTC.

The rearrangement joins TRBV12-3 or TRBV12-4 to TRBJ2-5; 10 positions agree with TRBD2. V gave up 3 bases and J gave up 5 bases; unmatched junction bases: 0. The CDR3 is 13 amino acids. The CDR3 is CASSLGLAETQYF. CDR3 in DNA: TGTGCCAGCAGTTTGGGACTAGCGGAGACCCAGTACTTC.

The chain couples TRBV9 to TRBJ1-1; D is uncertain. Germline V lookup: CDR1 SGDLS, CDR2 YYNGEE. The CDR3 has 14 amino acids. Trimming left V 3 bases short and J 5 bases short, with 14 bases between. CDR3 loop: CASSAGGSGTEAFF. The CDR3 region has the DNA TGTGCCAGCAGCGCCGGAGGTTCGGGGACTGAAGCTTTCTTT.

This rearrangement joins TRBV7-9 to TRBJ2-3; possibly TRBD2 for D (5 bases). The ends were cut back, 4 bases at V and 2 bases at J, with 10 bases in the middle. The CDR3 length is 14 residues. CDR1 is SEHNR, CDR2 FQNEAQ, per germline (reference sequence). CDR3 nucleotides: TGTGCCAGCAGCTCTGGACTTATCACAGATACGCAGTATTTT. It translates to CASSSGLITDTQYF.

The rearrangement uses TRBV18 and TRBJ2-7, with D maybe TRBD1 (5 bases). The germline V gene encodes CDR1 KGHSH and CDR2 LQKENI. This CDR3 is 15 amino acids long. V lost 3 bases, J lost 0 bases, and 12 bases lay in between. The CDR3 loop reads CASSPLDTFSYEQYF. As DNA, the CDR3 is TGTGCCAGCTCACCTTTGGACACCTTCTCCTACGAGCAGTACTTC.

The chain couples TRBV24-1 to TRBJ2-1; 8 bases align to TRBD1. There are 14 residues in the CDR3. V was clipped by 9 bases and J by 12 bases; unmatched bases: 15. Per the germline V gene, CDR1 is KGHDR and CDR2 is SFDVKD. CDR3 loop: CATSGQGKRGGQFF. As DNA, the CDR3 is TGTGCCACCTCCGGACAGGGAAAAAGGGGTGGGCAGTTCTTC.

The chain uses TRBV28 and TRBJ2-7; the match to TRBD2 covers 10 bases. The germline CDR1 and CDR2 sequences are MDHEN and SYDVKM. J was trimmed by 3 bases and V by 6 bases; bases with no gene match: 14. The CDR3 length is 17 residues. CDR3: CASSTPILAGNLYEQYF. CDR3 nucleotides: TGTGCCAGCAGCACCCCCATACTAGCGGGAAACCTCTACGAGCAGTACTTC. The variable domain in full, with the rest retrieved from reference TRBV28 and TRBJ2-7, is DVKVTQSSRYLVKRTGEKVFLECVQDMDHENMFWYRQDPGLGLRLIYFSYDVKMKEKGDIPEGYSVSREKKERFSLILESASTNQTSMYLCASSTPILAGNLYEQYFGPGTRLTVT.

The genes are TRBV5-1 and TRBJ2-1, with a tentative D call TRBD2 (6 bases). CDR1 is SGHRS, CDR2 YFSETQ, per germline. This CDR3 spans 16 amino acids. V was trimmed by 6 bases and J by 5 bases, leaving 21 bases between them. CDR3 sequence reads: CASTLRRASANNEQFF. The CDR3 nucleotides read TGCGCCAGCACCTTAAGACGGGCTAGCGCCAACAATGAGCAGTTCTTC.

The chain links TRBV14 to TRBJ2-1; D is perhaps TRBD2 (6 bases). V lost 3 bases, J lost 9 bases, and 12 bases lay in between. This CDR3 has 13 amino acids. CDR1 is SGHDN, CDR2 FVKESK, per germline. The DNA of the CDR3 is TGTGCCAGCAGCCAGGTCCCCGGGGGTGAGCAGTTCTTC. The encoded protein is CASSQVPGGEQFF.